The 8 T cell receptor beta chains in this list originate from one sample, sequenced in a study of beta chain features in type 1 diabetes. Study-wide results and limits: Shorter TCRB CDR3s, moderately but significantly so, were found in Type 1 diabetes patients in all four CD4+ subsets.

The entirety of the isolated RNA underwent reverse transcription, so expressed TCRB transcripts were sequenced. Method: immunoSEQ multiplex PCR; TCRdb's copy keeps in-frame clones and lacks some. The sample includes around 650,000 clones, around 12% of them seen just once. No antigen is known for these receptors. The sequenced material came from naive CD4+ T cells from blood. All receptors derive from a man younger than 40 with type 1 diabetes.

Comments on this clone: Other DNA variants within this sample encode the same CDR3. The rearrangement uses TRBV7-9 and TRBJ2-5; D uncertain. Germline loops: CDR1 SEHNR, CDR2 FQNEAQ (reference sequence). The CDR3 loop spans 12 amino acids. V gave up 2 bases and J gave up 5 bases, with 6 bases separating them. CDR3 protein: CASSLSSETQYF. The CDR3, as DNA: TGTGCCAGCAGCTTATCATCCGAGACCCAGTACTTC.

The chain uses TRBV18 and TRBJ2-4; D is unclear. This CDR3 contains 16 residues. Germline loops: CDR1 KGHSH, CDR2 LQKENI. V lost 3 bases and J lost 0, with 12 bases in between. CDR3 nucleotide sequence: TGTGCCAGCTCACCCGCGAACAGCCTAGCCAAAAACATTCAGTACTTC. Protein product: CASSPANSLAKNIQYF.

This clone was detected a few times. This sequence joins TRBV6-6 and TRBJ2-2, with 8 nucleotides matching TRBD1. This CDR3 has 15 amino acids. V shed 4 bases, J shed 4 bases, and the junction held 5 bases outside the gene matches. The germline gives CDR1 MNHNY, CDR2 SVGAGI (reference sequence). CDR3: CASSSRTGSTGELFF. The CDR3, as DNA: TGTGCCAGCAGTTCGAGGACAGGGAGCACCGGGGAGCTGTTTTTT.

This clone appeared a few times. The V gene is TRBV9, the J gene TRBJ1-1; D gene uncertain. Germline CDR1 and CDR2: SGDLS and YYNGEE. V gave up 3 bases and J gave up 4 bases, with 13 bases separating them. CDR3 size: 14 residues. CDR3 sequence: CASSAEPEGTEAFF. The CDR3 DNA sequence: TGTGCCAGCAGCGCGGAACCCGAAGGCACTGAAGCTTTCTTT.

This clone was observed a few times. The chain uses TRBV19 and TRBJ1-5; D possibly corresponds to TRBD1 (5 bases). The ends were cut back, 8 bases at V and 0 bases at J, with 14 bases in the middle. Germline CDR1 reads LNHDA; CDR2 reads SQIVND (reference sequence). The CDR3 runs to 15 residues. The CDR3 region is CASLRDGNSNQPQHF. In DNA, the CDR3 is TGTGCCAGTTTGAGGGACGGGAATAGCAATCAGCCCCAGCATTTT.

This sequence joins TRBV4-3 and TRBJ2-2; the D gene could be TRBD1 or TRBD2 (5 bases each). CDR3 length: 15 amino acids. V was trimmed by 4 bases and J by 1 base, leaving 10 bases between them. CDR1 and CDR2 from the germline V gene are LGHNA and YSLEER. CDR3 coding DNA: TGCGCCAGCAGCCTTACTGGGGGGAACACCGGGGAGCTGTTTTTT. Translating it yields CASSLTGGNTGELFF.

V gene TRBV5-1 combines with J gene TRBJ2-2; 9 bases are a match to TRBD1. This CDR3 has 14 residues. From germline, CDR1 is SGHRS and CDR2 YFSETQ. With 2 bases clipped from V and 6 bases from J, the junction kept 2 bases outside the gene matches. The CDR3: CASSLGQGSGELFF. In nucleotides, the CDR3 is TGCGCCAGCAGCTTAGGACAGGGGTCCGGGGAGCTGTTTTTT.

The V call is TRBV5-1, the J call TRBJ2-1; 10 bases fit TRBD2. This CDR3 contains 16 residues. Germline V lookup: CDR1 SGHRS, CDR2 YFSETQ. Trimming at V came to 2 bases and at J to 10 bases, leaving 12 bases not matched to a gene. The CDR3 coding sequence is TGCGCCAGCAGCTTCGGACTAGCGGCCCGGGAGGGGGAGCAGTTCTTC. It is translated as CASSFGLAAREGEQFF.